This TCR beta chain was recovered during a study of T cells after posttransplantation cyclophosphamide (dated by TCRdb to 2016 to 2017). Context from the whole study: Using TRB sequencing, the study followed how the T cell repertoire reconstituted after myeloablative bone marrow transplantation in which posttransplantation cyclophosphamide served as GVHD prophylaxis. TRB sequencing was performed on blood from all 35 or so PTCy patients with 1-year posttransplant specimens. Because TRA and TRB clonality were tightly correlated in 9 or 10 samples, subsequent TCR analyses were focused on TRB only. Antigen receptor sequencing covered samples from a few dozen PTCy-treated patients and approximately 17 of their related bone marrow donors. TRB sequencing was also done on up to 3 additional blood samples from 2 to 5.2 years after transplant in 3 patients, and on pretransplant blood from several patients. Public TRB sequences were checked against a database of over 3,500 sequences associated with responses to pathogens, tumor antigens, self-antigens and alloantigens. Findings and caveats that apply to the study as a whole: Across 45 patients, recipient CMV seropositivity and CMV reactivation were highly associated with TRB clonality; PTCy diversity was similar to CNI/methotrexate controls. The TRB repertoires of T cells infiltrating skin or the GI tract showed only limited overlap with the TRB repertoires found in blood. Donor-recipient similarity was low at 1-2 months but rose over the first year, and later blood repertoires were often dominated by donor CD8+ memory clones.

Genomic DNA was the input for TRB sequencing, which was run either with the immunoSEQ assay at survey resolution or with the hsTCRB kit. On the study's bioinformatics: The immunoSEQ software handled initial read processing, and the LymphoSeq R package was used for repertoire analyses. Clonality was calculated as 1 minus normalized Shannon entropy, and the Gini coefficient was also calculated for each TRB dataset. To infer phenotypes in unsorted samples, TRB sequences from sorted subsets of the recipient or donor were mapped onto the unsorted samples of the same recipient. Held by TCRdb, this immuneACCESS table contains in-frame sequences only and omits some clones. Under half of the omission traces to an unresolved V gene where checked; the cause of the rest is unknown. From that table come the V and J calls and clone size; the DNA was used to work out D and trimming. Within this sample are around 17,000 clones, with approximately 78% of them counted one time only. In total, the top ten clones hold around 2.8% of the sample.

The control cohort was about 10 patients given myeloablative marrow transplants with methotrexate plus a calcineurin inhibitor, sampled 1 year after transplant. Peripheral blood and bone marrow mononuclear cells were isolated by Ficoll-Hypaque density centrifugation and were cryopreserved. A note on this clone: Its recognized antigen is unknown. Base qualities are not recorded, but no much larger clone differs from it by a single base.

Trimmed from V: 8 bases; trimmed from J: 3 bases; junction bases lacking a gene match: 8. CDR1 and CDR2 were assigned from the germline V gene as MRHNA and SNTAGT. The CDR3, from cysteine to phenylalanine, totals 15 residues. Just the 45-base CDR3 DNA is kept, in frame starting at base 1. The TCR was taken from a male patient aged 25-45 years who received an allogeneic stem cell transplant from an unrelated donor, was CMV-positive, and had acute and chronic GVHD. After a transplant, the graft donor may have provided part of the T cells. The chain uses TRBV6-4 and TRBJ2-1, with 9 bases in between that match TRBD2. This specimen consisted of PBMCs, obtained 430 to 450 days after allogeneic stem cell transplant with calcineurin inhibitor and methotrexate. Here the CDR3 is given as CASSPSGINYNEQFF. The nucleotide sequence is TGTGCCAGCTCCCCTAGCGGGATTAACTACAATGAGCAGTTCTTC.